Given below is one T cell receptor beta chain in context. There is no known antigen for this receptor. Base qualities are not at hand, and no much larger clone is one base apart. TCRbeta CDR3 regions were amplified from genomic DNA using the immunoSEQ Assay, a bias-controlled multiplex PCR. The study's processing was this. Within the assay, amplification of reference gene primers was used to estimate how many nucleated cells each sample contained. Sequence reads were collapsed and filtered to measure the absolute abundance of every unique TCRbeta CDR3 rearrangement. Productive Simpson clonality was computed per sample as the square root of Simpson's diversity index over productive rearrangements. TCRdb obtained this table from immuneACCESS and retained in-frame rearrangements with V and J assigned. These tables miss some clones; where compared with another copy, unresolved V genes account for less than half of the shortfall, and the remainder is unexplained. D and trimming come from the DNA, and the V and J calls and clone size come from that table. The table for this sample lists some 65,000 clones; approximately 85% of them were counted only once. The biggest ten clones account for roughly 2.9% of the sample.

The source of the sample is a study of blood T cell repertoires in COVID-19 (dated by TCRdb to between 2020 and 2021). About the study as a whole: The collaborator samples originated in the United States, Italy and Spain and spanned the acute and convalescent phases of COVID-19. The dataset comprised deeply sampled blood TCRbeta repertoires from subjects exposed to, actively infected with, or recovered from COVID-19. A de-identified subject ID, COVID-19 status, age in years and sex were almost always included in the sample metadata. A freely available public database, intended as a resource for researchers studying the immune response to SARS-CoV-2, is where the repertoires were released. The samples were drawn from two sources: the first 160 participants of the ongoing ImmuneRACE study, and 1,254 subjects contributed by 6 global collaborators. Where available, HLA class I and class II types were taken from metadata supplied by the sample provider and were not determined by assay-based typing. The material from the prospective study consisted of cDNA or gDNA derived from T cells, B-cell-depleted T cells, or PBMCs. Study-level results and caveats: Clinical and demographic metadata were provided uncurated, with the amount varying by source and participant.

Whole blood was collected in K2EDTA tubes by collaborating institutions according to the institutions' own protocols. For TCRbeta analysis, collaborator samples were shipped as frozen whole blood, as isolated PBMCs, or as DNA extracted from either sample type. The trim is 4 bases for V and 3 bases for J, with a gap of 11 bases between the germline ends. CDR1 and CDR2 (SNHLY, FYNNEI) derive from the germline V gene. The CDR3, from cysteine to phenylalanine, totals 14 residues. Only CDR3 DNA remains: 42 bases, in frame from the first base. Sequenced input: peripheral blood. The clonotype originates from a man older than 75 with acute or convalescent COVID-19. The chain uses TRBV2 and TRBJ2-3, with TRBD2 tentatively as D gene (7 bases match). The CDR3: CASSVAGATDTQYF. The nucleotide sequence reads as follows: TGTGCCAGCAGTGTCGCGGGGGCGACAGATACGCAGTATTTT.